This entry lists 2 T cell receptor beta chains sequenced from one sample in a study of shared clonotypes between healthy human individuals. Here immunoSEQ multiplex PCR was the method, and the copy in TCRdb shows in-frame clones only, minus some. This table has over a million clones, roughly 80% appearing once. The material sequenced was memory CD4+ T cells sorted from blood. The subset is: CD45RA-negative fraction. The receptor source for this set is a man aged 18 to 30 in good health.

The chain recombines TRBV2 with TRBJ2-7; D is ambiguous. CDR3 length: 13 amino acids. Germline values: CDR1 SNHLY, CDR2 FYNNEI. The V end was cut by 3 bases, the J end by 1 base, with 7 bases between. In nucleotides, the CDR3 is TGTGCCAGCAGTGATACCTTATCCTACGAGCAGTACTTC. It encodes CASSDTLSYEQYF.

The chain employs TRBV7-2 and TRBJ2-1, with 7 bases identical to TRBD2. Trimming removed 3 bases from V and 8 bases from J; junction bases left unmatched: 10. Germline V gene lookup returns CDR1 SGHTA and CDR2 FQGNSA. This CDR3 has 15 residues. The CDR3 nucleotides read TGTGCCAGCAGCTTGACTAGCAGGAGTGGCGATGAGCAGTTCTTC. Its translation: CASSLTSRSGDEQFF. Together with reference TRBV7-2 and TRBJ2-1, the CDR3 gives the full variable domain: GAGVSQSPSNKVTEKGKDVELRCDPISGHTALYWYRQSLGQGLEFLIYFQGNSAPDKSGLPSDRFSAERTGGSVSTLTIQRTQQEDSAVYLCASSLTSRSGDEQFFGPGTRLTVL.